This T cell receptor beta chain is drawn from a study of T cell repertoires in ileal Crohn's disease. Background on the study: Patients had a median approximately 7.2-year disease duration, and roughly 32% were active smokers. Study observations and caveats: Every patient over 26.8% clonality showed endoscopic recurrence.

TCRdb's copy holds only in-frame clones and misses some; the assay was immunoSEQ multiplex PCR. This repertoire shows 13,000 to 15,000 clones, just under 80% found once; its top ten account for around 20%. Notes on this clone: As yet, its antigen is unknown.

With 2 bases removed from V and 3 bases from J, the gap between germline ends came to 2 bases. Germline CDR1 SGHDT, CDR2 YYEEEE. The length of the CDR3 is 11 residues. The rearrangement links TRBV5-6 to TRBJ1-2, with unresolved D. The TCR was taken from an adult with Crohn's disease. Sequencing was done on a sample of ileal tissue. The CDR3 DNA reads as TGTGCCAGCAGCTTCGACTATGGCTACACCTTC. As protein: CASSFDYGYTF.